This T cell receptor beta chain is from a study of identical twins. Study-level points and caveats: The authors drew conclusions from cross-sectional statistical analysis rather than following the same donors. Models, which agreed with sharing between unrelated individuals, nonetheless underestimated the out-of-frame TCR alpha sharing seen in monozygotic twins.

From the 5' RACE reads, TCRdb called clonotypes with MiXCR, one entry per CDR3 protein. The data contain about 200,000 distinct CDR3 sequences, roughly 9.4% of them singletons. Details on this clonotype: Its antigen is still unknown.

V dropped 3 bases and J dropped 4 bases, with 16 bases sitting between them. The germline gives CDR1 DFQATT, CDR2 SNEGSKA (reference sequence). This CDR3 contains 14 residues. This TCR was recovered from a young woman in good health. Input material: memory (CD45RO+) T cells sorted from blood. The chain couples TRBV20-1 to TRBJ2-7; a possible D gene is TRBD2 (5 bases). The CDR3 region has the DNA TGCAGTGCTAGTGGAGGTCGGGGATCATACGAGCAGTACTTC. Amino acid sequence: CSASGGRGSYEQYF.